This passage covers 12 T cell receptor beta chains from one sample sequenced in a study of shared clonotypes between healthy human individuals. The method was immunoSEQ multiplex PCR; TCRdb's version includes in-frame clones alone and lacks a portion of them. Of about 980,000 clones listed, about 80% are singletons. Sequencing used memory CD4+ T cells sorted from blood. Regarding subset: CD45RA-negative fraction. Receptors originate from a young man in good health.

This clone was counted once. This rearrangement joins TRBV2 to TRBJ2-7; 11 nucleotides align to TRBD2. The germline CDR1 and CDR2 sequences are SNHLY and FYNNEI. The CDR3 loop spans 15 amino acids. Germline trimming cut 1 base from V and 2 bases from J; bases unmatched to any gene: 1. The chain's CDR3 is CASSEGLAGTYEQYF. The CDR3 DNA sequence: TGTGCCAGCAGTGAAGGACTAGCGGGGACCTACGAGCAGTACTTC. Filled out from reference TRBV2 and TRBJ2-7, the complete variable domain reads EPEVTQTPSHQVTQMGQEVILRCVPISNHLYFYWYRQILGQKVEFLVSFYNNEISEKSEIFDDQFSVERPDGSNFTLKIRSTKLEDSAMYFCASSEGLAGTYEQYFGPGTRLTVT.

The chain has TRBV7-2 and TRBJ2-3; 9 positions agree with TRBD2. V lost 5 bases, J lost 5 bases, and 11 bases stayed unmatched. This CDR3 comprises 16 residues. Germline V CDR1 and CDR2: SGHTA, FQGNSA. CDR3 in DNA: TGTGCCAGCAGCACTCGGGCTAGCGGGAAGGGAGATACGCAGTATTTT. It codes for CASSTRASGKGDTQYF. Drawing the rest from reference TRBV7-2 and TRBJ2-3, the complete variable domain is GAGVSQSPSNKVTEKGKDVELRCDPISGHTALYWYRQSLGQGLEFLIYFQGNSAPDKSGLPSDRFSAERTGGSVSTLTIQRTQQEDSAVYLCASSTRASGKGDTQYFGPGTRLTVL.

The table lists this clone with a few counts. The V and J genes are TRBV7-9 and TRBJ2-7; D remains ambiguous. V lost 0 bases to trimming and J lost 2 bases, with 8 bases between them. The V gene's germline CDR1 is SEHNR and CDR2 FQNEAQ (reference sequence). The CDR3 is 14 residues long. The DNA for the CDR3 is TGTGCCAGCAGCTTAGCCGGCGGAGCCTACGAGCAGTACTTC. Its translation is CASSLAGGAYEQYF.

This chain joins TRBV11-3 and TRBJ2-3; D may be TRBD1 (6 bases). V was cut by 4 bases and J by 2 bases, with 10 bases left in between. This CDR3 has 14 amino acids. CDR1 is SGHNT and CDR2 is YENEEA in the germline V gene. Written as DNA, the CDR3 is TGTGCCAGCAGCTCCCGGACAGCCACAGATACGCAGTATTTT. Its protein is CASSSRTATDTQYF.

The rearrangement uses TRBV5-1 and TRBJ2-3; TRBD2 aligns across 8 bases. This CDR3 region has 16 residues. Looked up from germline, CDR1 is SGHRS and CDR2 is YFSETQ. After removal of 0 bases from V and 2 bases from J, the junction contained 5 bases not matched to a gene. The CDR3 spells CASSLDVAGPTDTQYF. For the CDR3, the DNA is TGCGCCAGCAGCTTGGATGTAGCGGGGCCCACAGATACGCAGTATTTT.

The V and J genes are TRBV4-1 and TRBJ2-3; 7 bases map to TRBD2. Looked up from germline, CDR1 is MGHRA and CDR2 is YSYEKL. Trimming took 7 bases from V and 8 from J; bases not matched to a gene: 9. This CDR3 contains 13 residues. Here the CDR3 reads CASTGLGGATQYF. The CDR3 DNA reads TGCGCCAGCACTGGACTAGGAGGTGCTACGCAGTATTTT.

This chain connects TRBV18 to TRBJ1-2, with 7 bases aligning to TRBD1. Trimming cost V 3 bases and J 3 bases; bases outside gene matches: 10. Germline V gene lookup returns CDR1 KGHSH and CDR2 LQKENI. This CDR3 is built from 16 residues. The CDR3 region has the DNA TGTGCCAGCTCACCTAAGACGGGACAGATTTACTATGGCTACACCTTC. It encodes CASSPKTGQIYYGYTF.

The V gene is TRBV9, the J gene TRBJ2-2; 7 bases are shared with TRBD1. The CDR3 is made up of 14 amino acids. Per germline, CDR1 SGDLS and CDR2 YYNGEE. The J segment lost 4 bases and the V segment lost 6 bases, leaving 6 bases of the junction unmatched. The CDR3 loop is CASNRGKSTGELFF. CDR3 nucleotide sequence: TGTGCCAGCAACAGGGGCAAGAGCACCGGGGAGCTGTTTTTT.

The CDR3 DNA reads TGTGCCAGCAGCCACGCGCCGGAGACCCAGTACTTC. It is translated as CASSHAPETQYF. The chain links TRBV7-6 to TRBJ2-5; D is unresolved. Looked up from germline, CDR1 is SGHVS and CDR2 is FNYEAQ. V was clipped by 5 bases and J by 5 bases, with 9 bases between them. The CDR3 totals 12 residues. The complete variable domain, with remaining parts taken from reference TRBV7-6 and TRBJ2-5, reads GAGVSQSPRYKVTKRGQDVALRCDPISGHVSLYWYRQALGQGPEFLTYFNYEAQQDKSGLPNDRFSAERPEGSISTLTIQRTEQRDSAMYRCASSHAPETQYFGPGTRLLVL.

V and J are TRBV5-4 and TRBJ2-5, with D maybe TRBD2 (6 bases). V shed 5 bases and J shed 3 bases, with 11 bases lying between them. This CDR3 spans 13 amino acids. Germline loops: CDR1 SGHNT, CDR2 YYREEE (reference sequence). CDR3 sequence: CASSWTGEETQYF. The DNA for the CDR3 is TGTGCCAGCAGTTGGACGGGGGAAGAGACCCAGTACTTC.

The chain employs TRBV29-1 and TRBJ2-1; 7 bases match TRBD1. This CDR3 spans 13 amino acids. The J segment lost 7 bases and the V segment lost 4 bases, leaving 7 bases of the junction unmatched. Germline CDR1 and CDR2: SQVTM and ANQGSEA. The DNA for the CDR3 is TGCAGCGTTGTCCGGGACAGAGAGAATGAGCAGTTCTTC. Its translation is CSVVRDRENEQFF.

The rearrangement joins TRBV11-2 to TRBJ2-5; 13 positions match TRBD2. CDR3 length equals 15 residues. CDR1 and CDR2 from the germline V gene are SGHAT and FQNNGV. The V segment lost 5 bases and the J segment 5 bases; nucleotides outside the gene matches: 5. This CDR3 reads CASSTRTSGGETQYF. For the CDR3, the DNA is TGTGCCAGCAGCACCAGGACTAGCGGGGGTGAGACCCAGTACTTC.